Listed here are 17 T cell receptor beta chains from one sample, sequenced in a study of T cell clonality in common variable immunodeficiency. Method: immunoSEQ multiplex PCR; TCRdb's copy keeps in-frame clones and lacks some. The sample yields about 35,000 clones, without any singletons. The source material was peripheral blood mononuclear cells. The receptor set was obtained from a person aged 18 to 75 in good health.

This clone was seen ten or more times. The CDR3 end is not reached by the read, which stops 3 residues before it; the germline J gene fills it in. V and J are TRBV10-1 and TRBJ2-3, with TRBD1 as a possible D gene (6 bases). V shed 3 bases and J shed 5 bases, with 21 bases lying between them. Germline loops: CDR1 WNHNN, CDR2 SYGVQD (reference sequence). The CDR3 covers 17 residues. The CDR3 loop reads CASSEEERRTARDTQYF. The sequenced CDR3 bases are TGCGCCAGCAGTGAAGAGGAGAGGAGGACAGCCAGAGATACG.

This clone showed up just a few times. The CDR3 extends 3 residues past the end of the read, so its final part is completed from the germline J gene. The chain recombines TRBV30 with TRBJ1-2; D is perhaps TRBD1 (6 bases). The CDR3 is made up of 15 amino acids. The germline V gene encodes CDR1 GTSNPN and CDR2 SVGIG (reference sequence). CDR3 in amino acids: CAWTPGGGSYNDYTF. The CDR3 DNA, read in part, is TGTGCCTGGACCCCAGGAGGGGGATCCTACAATGAC.

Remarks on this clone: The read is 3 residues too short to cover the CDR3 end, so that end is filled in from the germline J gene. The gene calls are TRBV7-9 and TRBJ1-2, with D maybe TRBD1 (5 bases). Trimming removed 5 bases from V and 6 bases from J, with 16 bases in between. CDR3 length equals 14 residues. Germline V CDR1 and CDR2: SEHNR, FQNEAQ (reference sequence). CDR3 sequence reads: CASSQRRGSDGYTF. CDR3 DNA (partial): TGTGCCAGCAGCCAAAGGAGGGGATCTGATGGC.

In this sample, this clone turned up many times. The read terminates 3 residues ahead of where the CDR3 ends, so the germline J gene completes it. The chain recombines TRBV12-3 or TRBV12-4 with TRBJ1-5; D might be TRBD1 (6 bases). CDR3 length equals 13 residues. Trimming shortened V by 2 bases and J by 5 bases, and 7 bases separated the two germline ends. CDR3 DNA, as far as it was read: TGTGCCAGCAGTTTATGGGGGCATCAGCCC. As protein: CASSLWGHQP. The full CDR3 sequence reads CASSLWGHQPQHF.

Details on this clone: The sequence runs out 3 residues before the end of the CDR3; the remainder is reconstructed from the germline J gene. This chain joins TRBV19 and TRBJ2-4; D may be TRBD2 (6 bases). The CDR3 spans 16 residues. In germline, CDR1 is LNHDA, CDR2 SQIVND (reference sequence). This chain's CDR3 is CASSIELRFLDYGQYF. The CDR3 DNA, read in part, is TGTGCCAGTAGTATAGAGCTTCGGTTTCTGGACTATGGT.

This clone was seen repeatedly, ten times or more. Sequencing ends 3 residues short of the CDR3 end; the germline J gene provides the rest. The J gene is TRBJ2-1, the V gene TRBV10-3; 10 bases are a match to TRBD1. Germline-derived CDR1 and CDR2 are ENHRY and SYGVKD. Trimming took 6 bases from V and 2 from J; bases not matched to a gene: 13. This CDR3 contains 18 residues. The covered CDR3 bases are TGTGCCATCAGAACCGGGACAGGGGCCTTTCAGGCCTACAATGAG. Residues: CAIRTGTGAFQAYNE. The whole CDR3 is CAIRTGTGAFQAYNEQFF.

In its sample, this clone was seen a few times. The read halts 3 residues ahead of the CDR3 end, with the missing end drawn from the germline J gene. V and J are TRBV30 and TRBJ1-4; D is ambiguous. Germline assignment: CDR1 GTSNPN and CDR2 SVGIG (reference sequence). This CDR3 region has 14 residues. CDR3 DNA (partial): TGTGCCTGGAGTACGGGTCAGAATAATTCACCA. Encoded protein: CAWSTGQNNSP. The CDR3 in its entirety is CAWSTGQNNSPLFF.

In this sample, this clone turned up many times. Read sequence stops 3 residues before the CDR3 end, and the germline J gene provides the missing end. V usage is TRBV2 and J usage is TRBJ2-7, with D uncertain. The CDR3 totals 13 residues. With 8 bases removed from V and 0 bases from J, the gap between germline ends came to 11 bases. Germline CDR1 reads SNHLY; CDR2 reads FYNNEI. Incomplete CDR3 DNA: TGTGCCAGCTGTCCAGTTCTCTCCTACGAG. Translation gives CASCPVLSYE. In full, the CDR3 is CASCPVLSYEQYF.

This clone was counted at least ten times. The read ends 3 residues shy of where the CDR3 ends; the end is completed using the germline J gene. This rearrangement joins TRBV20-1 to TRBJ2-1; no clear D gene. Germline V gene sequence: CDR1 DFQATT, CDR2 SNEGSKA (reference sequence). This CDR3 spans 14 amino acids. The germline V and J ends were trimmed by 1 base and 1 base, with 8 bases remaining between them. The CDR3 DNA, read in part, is TGCAGTGCTAGAGTCCCCAATTCCTACAATGAG. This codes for CSARVPNSYNE. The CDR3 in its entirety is CSARVPNSYNEQFF.

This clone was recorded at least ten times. The sequenced part of the CDR3 DNA is TGTGCCAGCAGCCGACAGTCAACTAATGAAAAA. Translated, it gives CASSRQSTNEK. The full CDR3 protein is CASSRQSTNEKLFF. The chain combines TRBV7-9 with TRBJ1-4; possible D gene TRBD1, 5 bases. The read finishes 3 residues shy of the CDR3 end, and the germline J gene is used to complete it. This CDR3 spans 14 amino acids. V was clipped by 5 bases and J by 0 bases, with 7 bases between them. Germline CDR1 is SEHNR and CDR2 is FQNEAQ (reference sequence).

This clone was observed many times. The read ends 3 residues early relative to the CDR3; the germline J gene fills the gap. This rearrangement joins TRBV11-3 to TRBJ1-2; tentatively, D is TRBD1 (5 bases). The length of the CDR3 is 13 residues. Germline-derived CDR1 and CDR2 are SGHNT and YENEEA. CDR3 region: CASSFGGSGGYTF. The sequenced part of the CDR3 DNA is TGTGCCAGCAGCTTTGGGGGGTCGGGCGGC.

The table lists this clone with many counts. The chain's CDR3 is CAISPGTDYEKLFF. Partial CDR3 DNA: TGTGCCATCAGTCCCGGGACAGATTATGAAAAA. The chain carries TRBV10-3 and TRBJ1-4; TRBD1 agrees at 7 bases. Read data end 3 residues before the CDR3 end; the end is taken from the germline J gene. Germline assignment: CDR1 ENHRY and CDR2 SYGVKD. The V gene end was trimmed by 5 bases and the J gene end by 6 bases; junction bases not matched to a gene: 6. The CDR3 length is 14 residues.

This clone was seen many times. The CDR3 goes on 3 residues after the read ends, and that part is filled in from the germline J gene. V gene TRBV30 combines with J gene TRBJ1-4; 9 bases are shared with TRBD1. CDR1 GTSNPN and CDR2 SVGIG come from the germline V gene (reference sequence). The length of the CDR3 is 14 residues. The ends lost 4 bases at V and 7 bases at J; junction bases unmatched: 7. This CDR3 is CAWTKQGAGEKLFF. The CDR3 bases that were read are TGTGCCTGGACTAAACAGGGGGCGGGTGAAAAA.

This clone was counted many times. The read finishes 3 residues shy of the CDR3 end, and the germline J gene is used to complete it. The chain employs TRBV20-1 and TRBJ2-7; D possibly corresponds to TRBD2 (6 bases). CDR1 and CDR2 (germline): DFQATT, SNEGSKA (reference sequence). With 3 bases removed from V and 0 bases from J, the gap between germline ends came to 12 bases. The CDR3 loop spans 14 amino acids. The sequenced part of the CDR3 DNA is TGCAGTGCTAGCCCGGCGGGATACTCCTACGAG. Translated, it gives CSASPAGYSYE. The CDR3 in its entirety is CSASPAGYSYEQYF.

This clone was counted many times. The part of the CDR3 DNA that was read is TGCAGTGCTCCGTCCGGGTACACAGATACG. It encodes CSAPSGYTDT. The full-length CDR3 reads as CSAPSGYTDTQYF. The chain joins TRBV20-1 to TRBJ2-3; D gene ambiguous. The CDR3 end is not reached by the read, which stops 3 residues before it; the germline J gene fills it in. V lost 5 bases to trimming and J lost 2 bases, with 11 bases between them. The CDR3 has 13 residues. Per the germline V gene, CDR1 is DFQATT and CDR2 is SNEGSKA (reference sequence).

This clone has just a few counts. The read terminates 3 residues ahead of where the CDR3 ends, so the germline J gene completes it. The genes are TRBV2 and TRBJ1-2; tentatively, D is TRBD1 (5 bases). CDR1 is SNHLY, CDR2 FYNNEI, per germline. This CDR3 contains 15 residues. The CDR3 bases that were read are TGTGCCAGCAGTGAAAGGGGCCCCCCCTGGGATGAC. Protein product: CASSERGPPWDD. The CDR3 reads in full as CASSERGPPWDDYTF.

CDR3 region: CASSEGTSSHNDYTF. The covered CDR3 bases are TGTGCCAGCAGTGAGGGGACTAGCAGCCACAATGAC. V gene TRBV6-1 combines with J gene TRBJ1-2; possible D gene TRBD1, 5 bases. The CDR3 goes on 3 residues after the read ends, and that part is filled in from the germline J gene. CDR3 length: 15 residues. From germline, CDR1 is MNHNS and CDR2 SASEGT.